This T cell receptor (beta chain) was identified during a study of CD8+CD57+ T cells in acquired aplastic anemia. General observations from the study: CD8+ Simpson's diversity showed no significant patient-control difference.

CDR1 and CDR2 (germline): DFQATT, SNEGSKA (reference sequence). The CDR3 has 12 amino acids. V was shortened by 6 bases and J by 12 bases, with 20 bases between the two germline ends. According to the study, genomic DNA was the template for TCR beta VDJ and CDR3 profiling. TCRdb ran MiXCR on the reads and lists one entry per CDR3 protein. Of just over 400,000 distinct CDR3 sequences listed, 55% to 75% are singletons. With regard to this clonotype: What it binds is not known.

This chain links TRBV20-1 with TRBJ1-1; maybe TRBD1 (5 bases). The source material was sorted CD4+, CD8+, or CD8+CD57+ T cells (not recorded which) from PBMCs. The source of this sequence is a human donor in good health, serving as a control. The CDR3, as DNA: TGCAGTGCCACCAGTCCGGACACAGACACTTTCTTT. Its protein product is CSATSPDTDTFF.